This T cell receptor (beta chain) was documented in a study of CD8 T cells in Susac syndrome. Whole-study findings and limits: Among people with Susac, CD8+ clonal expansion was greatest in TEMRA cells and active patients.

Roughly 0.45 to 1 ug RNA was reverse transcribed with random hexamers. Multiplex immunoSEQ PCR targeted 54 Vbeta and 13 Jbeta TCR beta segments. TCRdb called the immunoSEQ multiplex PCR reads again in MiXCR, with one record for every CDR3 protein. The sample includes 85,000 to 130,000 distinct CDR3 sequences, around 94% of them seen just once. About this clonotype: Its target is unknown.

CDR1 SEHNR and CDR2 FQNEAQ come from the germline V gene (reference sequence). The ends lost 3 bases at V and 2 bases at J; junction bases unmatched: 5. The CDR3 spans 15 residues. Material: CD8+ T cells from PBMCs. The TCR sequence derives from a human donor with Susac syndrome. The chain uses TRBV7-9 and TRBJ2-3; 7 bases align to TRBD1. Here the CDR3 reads CASSFQTGITDTQYF. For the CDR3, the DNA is TGTGCCAGCAGCTTTCAGACAGGGATCACAGATACGCAGTATTTT.